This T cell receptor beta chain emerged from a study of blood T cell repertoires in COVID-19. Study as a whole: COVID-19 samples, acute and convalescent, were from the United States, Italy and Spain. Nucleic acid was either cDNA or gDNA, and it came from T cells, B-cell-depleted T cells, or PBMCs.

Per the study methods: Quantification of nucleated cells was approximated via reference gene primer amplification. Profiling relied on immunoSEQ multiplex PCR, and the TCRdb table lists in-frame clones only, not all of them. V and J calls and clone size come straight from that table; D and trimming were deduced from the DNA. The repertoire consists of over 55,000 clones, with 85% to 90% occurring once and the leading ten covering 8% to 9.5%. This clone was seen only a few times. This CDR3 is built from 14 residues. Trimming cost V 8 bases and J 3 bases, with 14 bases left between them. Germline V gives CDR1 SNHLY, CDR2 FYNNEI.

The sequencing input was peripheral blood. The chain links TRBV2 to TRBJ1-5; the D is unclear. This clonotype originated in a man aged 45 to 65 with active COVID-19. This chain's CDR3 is CASGMGGVNQPQHF. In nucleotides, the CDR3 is TGTGCCAGCGGCATGGGCGGGGTCAATCAGCCCCAGCATTTT.